This entry is about one TCR beta chain. Its matching antigen is unknown. TCRdb ran MiXCR on the reads and lists one entry per CDR3 protein. The table has some 800,000 distinct CDR3 sequences, about 31% seen once. These data are taken from a study of T cell repertoires in cytomegalovirus infection. Trimming took 10 bases from V and 4 from J; bases not matched to a gene: 19. Germline CDR1 ENHRY, CDR2 SYGVKD. This CDR3 spans 16 amino acids. This sequence joins TRBV10-3 and TRBJ2-7, with 7 bases aligning to TRBD2. Sample: cultured CD8+ T cells from PBMCs, taken from culture after CMV antigen stimulation. This receptor was taken from a human donor in good health (CMV status not recorded). Some clones in this sample may be carry-over from other donors' samples. CDR3 in amino acids: CATNRGKGRETYEQYF. The CDR3 nucleotides read TGTGCCACAAACCGGGGCAAAGGGCGGGAGACTTACGAGCAGTACTTC.